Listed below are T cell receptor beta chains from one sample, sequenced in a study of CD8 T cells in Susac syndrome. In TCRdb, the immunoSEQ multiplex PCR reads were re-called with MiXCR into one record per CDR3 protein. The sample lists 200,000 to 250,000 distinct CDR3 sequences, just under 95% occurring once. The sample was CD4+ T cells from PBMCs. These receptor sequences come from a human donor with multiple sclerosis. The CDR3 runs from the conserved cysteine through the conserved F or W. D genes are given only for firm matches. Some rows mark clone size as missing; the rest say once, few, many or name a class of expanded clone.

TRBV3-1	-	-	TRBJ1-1	CASSQVGEAFF	TGTGCCAGCAGCCAAGTCGGAGAAGCTTTCTTT
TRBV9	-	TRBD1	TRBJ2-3	CASSAGQGATDTQYF	TGTGCCAGCAGCGCGGGACAGGGTGCCACAGATACGCAGTATTTT
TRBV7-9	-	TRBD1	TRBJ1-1	CASSATGGISTFF	TGTGCCAGCAGCGCAACAGGGGGGATCTCAACTTTCTTT
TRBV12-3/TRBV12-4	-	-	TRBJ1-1	CASSLAMGEEAFF	TGTGCCAGCAGTTTAGCGATGGGAGAGGAGGCTTTCTTT
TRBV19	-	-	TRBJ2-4	CASRTDNLAKNIQYF	TGTGCCAGTAGGACAGACAACCTAGCCAAAAACATTCAGTACTTC
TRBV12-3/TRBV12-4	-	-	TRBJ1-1	CASSLRASLGAEAFF	TGTGCCAGCAGCCTCCGGGCCTCCCTTGGCGCTGAAGCTTTCTTT
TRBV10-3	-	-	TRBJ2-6	CAISEGARGANVLTF	TGTGCCATCAGTGAGGGGGCGCGGGGGGCCAACGTCCTGACTTTC
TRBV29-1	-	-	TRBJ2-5	CSAVRTQETQYF	TGCAGCGCCGTGAGGACGCAAGAGACCCAGTACTTC
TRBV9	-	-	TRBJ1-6	CASSTRTDNSPLHF	TGTGCCAGCAGCACCCGGACGGATAATTCACCCCTCCACTTT
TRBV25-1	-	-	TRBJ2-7	CASSGQGGAYEQYF	TGTGCCAGCAGTGGGCAGGGTGGGGCCTACGAGCAGTACTTC
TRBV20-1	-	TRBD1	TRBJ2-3	CSAVQGARDTQYF	TGCAGTGCTGTACAGGGGGCGCGTGATACGCAGTATTTT
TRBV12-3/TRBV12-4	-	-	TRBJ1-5	CASSLPGLPQHF	TGTGCCAGCAGCCTACCCGGGTTGCCCCAGCATTTT
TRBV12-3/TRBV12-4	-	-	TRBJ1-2	CASSLPTGEGYTF	TGTGCCAGCAGTTTACCGACCGGGGAAGGCTACACCTTC
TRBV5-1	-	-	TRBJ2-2	CASSGGTSGTGELFF	TGCGCCAGCAGCGGCGGGACCTCGGGCACCGGGGAGCTGTTTTTT
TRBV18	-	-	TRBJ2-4	CASSPFQDKNIQYF	TGTGCCAGCTCACCTTTTCAGGACAAAAACATTCAGTACTTC
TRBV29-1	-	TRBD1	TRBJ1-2	CSVGTGVHGYTF	TGCAGCGTCGGGACAGGGGTGCATGGCTACACCTTC
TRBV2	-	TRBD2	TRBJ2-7	CASSLSGGATYEQYF	TGTGCCAGCTCGTTGAGCGGGGGGGCCACCTACGAGCAGTACTTC
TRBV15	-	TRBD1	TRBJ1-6	CATSRGGQGGSPLHF	TGTGCCACCAGCAGAGGAGGACAGGGTGGATCACCCCTCCACTTT
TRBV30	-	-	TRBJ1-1	CAWNGGYTEAFF	TGTGCCTGGAATGGTGGTTACACTGAAGCTTTCTTT
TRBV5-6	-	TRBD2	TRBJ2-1	CASSSTSGGPSSYNEQFF	TGTGCCAGCAGCTCGACTAGCGGGGGGCCCAGCTCCTACAATGAGCAGTTCTTC
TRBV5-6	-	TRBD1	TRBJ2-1	CASSRGTGSNGEQFF	TGTGCCAGCAGCCGCGGGACAGGGAGTAATGGTGAGCAGTTCTTC
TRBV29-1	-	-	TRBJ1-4	CSVHVNEKLFF	TGCAGCGTTCACGTTAATGAAAAACTGTTTTTT
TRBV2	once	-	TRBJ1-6	CASCLPANSPLHF	TGTGCCAGTTGCCTCCCAGCGAATTCACCCCTCCACTTT
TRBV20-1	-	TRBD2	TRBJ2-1	CSARSVAGSSYNEQFF	TGCAGTGCTAGATCAGTAGCGGGGAGCTCCTACAATGAGCAGTTCTTC
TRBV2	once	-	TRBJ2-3	CASAGVDTQYF	TGTGCCAGCGCCGGGGTAGATACGCAGTATTTT
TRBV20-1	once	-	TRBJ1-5	CSARVPGVTQPQHF	TGCAGTGCTAGAGTTCCCGGGGTAACTCAGCCCCAGCATTTT
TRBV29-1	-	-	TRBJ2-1	CSVAGTSGDEQFF	TGCAGCGTAGCCGGGACTTCTGGGGATGAGCAGTTCTTC
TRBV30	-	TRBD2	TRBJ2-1	CAWSAYELAGYNEQFF	TGTGCCTGGAGTGCGTATGAACTAGCGGGATACAATGAGCAGTTCTTC
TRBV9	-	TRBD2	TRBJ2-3	CASSSGTSGGVTDTQYF	TGTGCCAGCAGCTCCGGGACTAGCGGGGGAGTCACAGATACGCAGTATTTT
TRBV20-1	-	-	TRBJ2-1	CSAFGYNEQFF	TGCAGTGCTTTTGGGTACAATGAGCAGTTCTTC
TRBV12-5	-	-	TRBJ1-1	CAILTRYEAFF	TGTGCTATTCTGACCCGCTATGAAGCTTTCTTT
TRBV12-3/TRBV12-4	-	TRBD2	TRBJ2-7	CASSRGGGWYEQYF	TGTGCCAGCAGCCGCGGGGGGGGATGGTACGAGCAGTACTTC
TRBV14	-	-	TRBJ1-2	CASSRGYREALKGGYTF	TGTGCCAGCAGCCGAGGATATAGGGAAGCCTTGAAGGGTGGCTACACCTTC
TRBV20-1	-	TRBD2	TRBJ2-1	CSATRGGSYNEQFF	TGCAGTGCTACGCGGGGGGGATCCTACAATGAGCAGTTCTTC
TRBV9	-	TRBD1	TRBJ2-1	CASSVGDGQGNEQFF	TGTGCCAGCAGCGTAGGGGATGGACAGGGAAATGAGCAGTTCTTC
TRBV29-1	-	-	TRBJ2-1	CSGTQPWNEQFF	TGCAGCGGCACCCAGCCCTGGAATGAGCAGTTCTTC
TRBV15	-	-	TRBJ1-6	CATSRGGRGNSPLHF	TGTGCCACCAGCAGAGGAGGCCGAGGCAATTCACCCCTCCACTTT
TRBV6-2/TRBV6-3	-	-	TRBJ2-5	CASSWTAMETQYF	TGTGCCAGCAGTTGGACAGCTATGGAGACCCAGTACTTC
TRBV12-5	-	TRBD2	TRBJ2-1	CASGLVLRLAGDEQFF	TGTGCTAGTGGTTTGGTACTGAGGCTAGCGGGGGACGAGCAGTTCTTC
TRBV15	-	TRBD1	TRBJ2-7	CATSRDGTGPTYEQYF	TGTGCCACCAGCAGAGATGGGACAGGGCCGACCTACGAGCAGTACTTC